The 22 T cell receptor beta chains given below trace back to one sample, sequenced in a study of cytomegalovirus exposure and HLA in healthy donors. PCR primers comprised 60 Vbeta and 13 Jbeta primers. TCRdb's copy holds only in-frame clones and misses some; the assay was immunoSEQ multiplex PCR. The sample carries 90,000 to 100,000 clones, about 80% recorded once. The sequenced sample consisted of PBMCs. The receptors here all came from a middle-aged man in good health and CMV-seronegative.

The chain has TRBV29-1 and TRBJ1-4; 7 bases fit TRBD1. With 7 bases clipped from V and 4 bases from J, the junction kept 9 bases outside the gene matches. This CDR3 is built from 14 residues. Germline V gene lookup returns CDR1 SQVTM and CDR2 ANQGSEA. In DNA form, the CDR3 reads TGCAGCGCCGCGAAGGGGGCCGGTAATGAAAAACTGTTTTTT. As protein: CSAAKGAGNEKLFF.

The rearrangement links TRBV30 to TRBJ2-2; possible D gene TRBD2, 5 bases. V was pared by 0 bases and J by 4 bases, with 6 bases between. The length of the CDR3 is 13 residues. Germline-derived CDR1 and CDR2 are GTSNPN and SVGIG (reference sequence). The CDR3 nucleotides are TGTGCCTGGAGTGTACTAGTCACCGGGGAGCTGTTTTTT. Translating gives CAWSVLVTGELFF.

The chain has TRBV9 and TRBJ2-5, with D perhaps matching TRBD2 (6 bases). Germline lookup yields CDR1 SGDLS and CDR2 YYNGEE. CDR3 size: 13 residues. Trimming took 2 bases from V and 9 from J, leaving 14 bases between them. CDR3 nucleotides: TGTGCCAGCAGCGTTTACGGGTGGGAGGCCCAGTACTTC. Translating it yields CASSVYGWEAQYF.

The genes are TRBV7-9 and TRBJ1-2, with D unclear. V shed 1 base and J shed 8 bases, with 8 bases lying between them. Germline V gene lookup returns CDR1 SEHNR and CDR2 FQNEAQ (reference sequence). The CDR3 runs to 12 residues. The CDR3, as DNA: TGTGCCAGCAGCTTAGACGCGGGCGGCTACACCTTC. Protein product: CASSLDAGGYTF.

The gene calls are TRBV15 and TRBJ2-7; D is possibly TRBD2 (6 bases). The CDR3 is 17 amino acids. The V gene lost 4 bases and the J gene lost 3 bases, with 22 bases spanning the gap. Germline CDR1 is LNHNV and CDR2 is YYDKDF (reference sequence). The CDR3 protein is CATSTHIGRRTYYEQYF. The CDR3 bases are TGTGCCACCAGCACACATATAGGGAGGAGAACCTACTACGAGCAGTACTTC.

This sequence joins TRBV27 and TRBJ1-2; TRBD1 might be the D (5 bases). CDR1 is MNHEY and CDR2 is SMNVEV in the germline V gene (reference sequence). The V end was cut by 6 bases, the J end by 6 bases, with 20 bases between. The CDR3 extends over 15 amino acids. The CDR3 is CASRRTSGGNHGYTF. For the CDR3, the DNA is TGTGCCAGCAGACGAACCTCTGGGGGGAACCATGGCTACACCTTC.

The chain recombines TRBV4-1 with TRBJ2-1; tentative D call: TRBD1 (6 bases). Germline values: CDR1 MGHRA, CDR2 YSYEKL. The CDR3 extends over 16 amino acids. Trimming left V 3 bases short and J 5 bases short, with 17 bases between. CDR3 amino acids: CASSQPTGRAHNEQFF. The DNA for the CDR3 is TGCGCCAGCAGCCAGCCGACAGGCCGGGCCCACAATGAGCAGTTCTTC.

The rearrangement links TRBV5-6 to TRBJ2-1, with 12 bases fitting TRBD2. The ends lost 0 bases at V and 4 bases at J; junction bases unmatched: 2. This CDR3 contains 16 residues. Germline loops: CDR1 SGHDT, CDR2 YYEEEE. CDR3 sequence (DNA): TGTGCCAGCAGCTTGGGACTAGCGGGAGAGTACAATGAGCAGTTCTTC. This sequence encodes CASSLGLAGEYNEQFF.

The table lists this clone with a few counts. The chain couples TRBV21-1 to TRBJ2-1; the table assigns TRBD2, which was not confirmed against the DNA. TRBV21-1 is labeled a pseudogene. This CDR3 has 14 amino acids. The CDR3 sequence: CASSKAEPLNEQFF. CDR3 sequence (DNA): TGTGCCAGCAGCAAAGCCGAGCCCCTCAATGAGCAGTTCTTC.

This clone was detected a few times. The chain couples TRBV4-3 to TRBJ2-3; D perhaps matches TRBD1 (6 bases). The CDR3 totals 16 residues. Germline V gene data show CDR1 as LGHNA and CDR2 as YSLEER. V was pared by 1 base and J by 7 bases, with 18 bases between. CDR3 amino acids: CASSQASWGPTYTQYF. The CDR3 DNA reads as TGCGCCAGCAGCCAAGCCTCGTGGGGGCCCACTTATACGCAGTATTTT.

J is TRBJ2-3 and V is TRBV7-4; 9 bases are a match to TRBD1. Germline V CDR1 and CDR2: SGHVT, SQSDAQ. The J segment lost 2 bases and the V segment lost 4 bases, leaving 10 bases of the junction unmatched. The CDR3 is 17 residues long. The CDR3 sequence is CASSSPLRDRVTDTQYF. The CDR3 nucleotides are TGTGCCAGCAGCTCTCCTCTCCGGGACAGGGTCACAGATACGCAGTATTTT.

The V gene is TRBV5-8, the J gene TRBJ1-1; 9 bases agree with TRBD1. The CDR3 length is 16 residues. CDR1 is SGHTS and CDR2 is YDEGEE in the germline V gene. V lost 4 bases to trimming and J lost 0 bases; unmatched junction nucleotides: 7. The CDR3 DNA reads TGTGCCAGCAGCCCGAGACAGGGGGGGATGAACACTGAAGCTTTCTTT. It translates to CASSPRQGGMNTEAFF.

This chain joins TRBV4-3 and TRBJ2-3, with a possible D match to TRBD1 (5 bases). Germline V CDR1 and CDR2: LGHNA, YSLEER. V was shortened by 0 bases and J by 0 bases, with 13 bases between the two germline ends. CDR3 size: 17 residues. CDR3 protein: CASSQDVGRISTDTQYF. CDR3 coding DNA: TGCGCCAGCAGCCAAGATGTGGGGCGGATTAGCACAGATACGCAGTATTTT.

The V gene is TRBV19, the J gene TRBJ2-1; D perhaps matches TRBD2 (6 bases). Per the germline V gene, CDR1 is LNHDA and CDR2 is SQIVND (reference sequence). V was cut by 7 bases and J by 1 base, with 8 bases left in between. The CDR3 is made up of 13 amino acids. The CDR3 is CASTSASYNEQFF. The CDR3 bases are TGTGCCAGTACTAGCGCATCCTACAATGAGCAGTTCTTC.

V usage is TRBV5-4 and J usage is TRBJ1-1; unclear D gene. This CDR3 is 13 amino acids long. Germline CDR1 and CDR2: SGHNT and YYREEE (reference sequence). Between the trimmed V and J ends, which lost 4 bases and 1 base, there was a span of 8 bases. The CDR3 sequence: CASSHAENTEAFF. For the CDR3, the DNA is TGTGCCAGCAGCCACGCAGAGAACACTGAAGCTTTCTTT.

This clone showed up just a few times. The rearrangement uses TRBV5-8 and TRBJ2-4, with 10 bases aligning to TRBD1. V was pared by 7 bases and J by 2 bases, with 15 bases of the junction left unmatched. CDR3 length: 18 amino acids. Per germline, CDR1 SGHTS and CDR2 YDEGEE. The CDR3 sequence: CASGRAAVTGGPKNIQYF. The CDR3 nucleotides read TGTGCCAGCGGTCGAGCGGCCGTGACAGGGGGCCCCAAAAACATTCAGTACTTC.

V usage is TRBV7-2 and J usage is TRBJ2-3; 8 bases line up with TRBD1. Germline-derived CDR1 and CDR2 are SGHTA and FQGNSA. With 0 bases clipped from V and 7 bases from J, the junction kept 6 bases outside the gene matches. The CDR3 extends over 15 amino acids. The CDR3 loop is CASSLASGGVHTQYF. In DNA, the CDR3 is TGTGCCAGCAGCTTAGCCTCAGGGGGCGTCCATACGCAGTATTTT.

The rearrangement joins TRBV7-2 to TRBJ1-1; D unresolved. CDR3 length: 14 residues. CDR1 and CDR2 from the germline V gene are SGHTA and FQGNSA. V was shortened by 1 base and J by 0 bases, with 6 bases between the two germline ends. The CDR3 here is CASSLVRLNTEAFF. DNA for the CDR3: TGTGCCAGCAGCTTAGTCAGGTTGAACACTGAAGCTTTCTTT.

This chain links TRBV7-9 with TRBJ2-5, with TRBD2 matching over 7 bases. The CDR3 runs to 14 residues. V lost 3 bases, J lost 4 bases, and 5 bases stayed unmatched. CDR1 is SEHNR and CDR2 is FQNEAQ in the germline V gene (reference sequence). CDR3 nucleotides: TGTGCCAGCAGCTTTGTCGGGGGGTTAGAGACCCAGTACTTC. Residues: CASSFVGGLETQYF.

CDR3 in amino acids: CASSNTGGTYNSPLHF. CDR3 bases: TGTGCCAGCAGCAATACAGGGGGCACCTATAATTCACCCCTCCACTTT. The gene calls are TRBV5-4 and TRBJ1-6; 9 nucleotides align to TRBD1. After removal of 4 bases from V and 2 bases from J, the junction contained 4 bases not matched to a gene. The V gene's germline CDR1 is SGHNT and CDR2 YYREEE (reference sequence). The CDR3 extends over 16 amino acids. The full variable domain, with the rest looked up from reference TRBV5-4 and TRBJ1-6, is ETGVTQSPTHLIKTRGQQVTLRCSSQSGHNTVSWYQQALGQGPQFIFQYYREEENGRGNFPPRFSGLQFPNYSSELNVNALELDDSALYLCASSNTGGTYNSPLHFGNGTRLTVT.

The V and J genes are TRBV4-1 and TRBJ2-7; TRBD1 matches at 7 bases. V lost 4 bases and J lost 0; bases outside the gene matches: 6. The CDR3 runs 15 residues. Germline CDR1 MGHRA, CDR2 YSYEKL. The CDR3 reads CASSPQTGNSYEQYF. CDR3 coding DNA: TGCGCCAGCAGCCCACAGACAGGGAACTCCTACGAGCAGTACTTC.

V and J are TRBV6-1 and TRBJ2-3; 8 nucleotides align to TRBD2. Germline V gene data show CDR1 as MNHNS and CDR2 as SASEGT. This CDR3 is 15 amino acids long. J gave up 2 bases and V 3 bases, and 4 bases lay outside the gene matches. CDR3 coding DNA: TGTGCCAGCAGTGAGGGAGCGGGGGCCACAGATACGCAGTATTTT. Residues: CASSEGAGATDTQYF.